These T cell receptor beta chains were read from a single sample in a study of cytomegalovirus exposure and HLA in healthy donors. Assay used: immunoSEQ multiplex PCR; TCRdb lists only in-frame clones, some missing. The repertoire includes some 28,000 clones, about 64% of them detected once, and 42% sits in the top ten. Sequences were obtained from PBMCs. The origin of the receptors is a male donor in good health and CMV-seropositive. CDR3s include the opening cysteine and the closing phenylalanine or tryptophan. Fields, in order: clone size, D gene, J gene, V gene, CDR3 DNA, CDR3 protein. D genes are given only for firm matches. The size field is filled for only some rows; it gives once, few, many or a size class.

clone size: .; D gene: .; J gene: TRBJ1-1; V gene: TRBV6-4; CDR3 DNA: TGTGCCAGCAGTGACGCGGGGAACACTGAAGCTTTCTTT; CDR3 protein: CASSDAGNTEAFF
clone size: .; D gene: .; J gene: TRBJ2-5; V gene: TRBV5-1; CDR3 DNA: TGCGCCAGCAGCTTGCTCGACAAACCTACGACCCAGTACTTC; CDR3 protein: CASSLLDKPTTQYF
clone size: .; D gene: TRBD2; J gene: TRBJ2-2; V gene: TRBV19; CDR3 DNA: TGTGCCAGTAGTGAGAGATTACGACTAGCGGGTACCGGGGAGCTGTTTTTT; CDR3 protein: CASSERLRLAGTGELFF
clone size: .; D gene: TRBD1; J gene: TRBJ2-1; V gene: TRBV6-5; CDR3 DNA: TGTGCCAGCAGTTTATCAGGACAGGGGGCCTACAATGAGCAGTTCTTC; CDR3 protein: CASSLSGQGAYNEQFF
clone size: .; D gene: TRBD1; J gene: TRBJ1-6; V gene: TRBV15; CDR3 DNA: TGTGCCACCAGCAGAGATCAGGGGGTCGGTTCACCCCTCCACTTT; CDR3 protein: CATSRDQGVGSPLHF
clone size: .; D gene: .; J gene: TRBJ1-2; V gene: TRBV5-6; CDR3 DNA: TGTGCCAGCAGCCATAGTAATCAATACAACTATGGCTACACCTTC; CDR3 protein: CASSHSNQYNYGYTF
clone size: .; D gene: TRBD1; J gene: TRBJ1-5; V gene: TRBV2; CDR3 DNA: TGTGCCAGCAGTCACAGGGGGACCGAGGACAATCAGCCCCAGCATTTT; CDR3 protein: CASSHRGTEDNQPQHF
clone size: .; D gene: .; J gene: TRBJ1-5; V gene: TRBV5-1; CDR3 DNA: TGCGCCAGCAGCTTGGATGCCACAAATCAGCCCCAGCATTTT; CDR3 protein: CASSLDATNQPQHF
clone size: few; D gene: .; J gene: TRBJ2-7; V gene: TRBV19; CDR3 DNA: TGTGCCAGTAGTCCGCGGTTCGGCTACGAGCAGTACTTC; CDR3 protein: CASSPRFGYEQYF
clone size: .; D gene: .; J gene: TRBJ2-6; V gene: TRBV5-4; CDR3 DNA: TGTGCCAGCAGCTTGGTGCAGGGGATAGGGGCCAACGTCCTGACTTTC; CDR3 protein: CASSLVQGIGANVLTF
clone size: .; D gene: .; J gene: TRBJ1-5; V gene: TRBV5-1; CDR3 DNA: TGCGCCAGCAGCTTGGAAGGGGAAAATCAGCCCCAGCATTTT; CDR3 protein: CASSLEGENQPQHF
clone size: .; D gene: TRBD1; J gene: TRBJ1-6; V gene: TRBV27; CDR3 DNA: TGTGCCAGCAGGACGGGGACAGCGTCGGGTTCACCCCTCCACTTT; CDR3 protein: CASRTGTASGSPLHF
clone size: .; D gene: .; J gene: TRBJ2-7; V gene: TRBV6-6; CDR3 DNA: TGTGCCAGCAGTCGCCTAGGGGTCTACGAGCAGTACTTC; CDR3 protein: CASSRLGVYEQYF
clone size: .; D gene: TRBD1; J gene: TRBJ1-1; V gene: TRBV6-6; CDR3 DNA: TGTGCCAGCAGCTTACCCGGACAGGGAACCACTGAAGCTTTCTTT; CDR3 protein: CASSLPGQGTTEAFF
clone size: .; D gene: TRBD2; J gene: TRBJ2-1; V gene: TRBV7-9; CDR3 DNA: TGTGCCAGCAGCTCCAGCGGGGGGTCCCTCTACAATGAGCAGTTCTTC; CDR3 protein: CASSSSGGSLYNEQFF
clone size: .; D gene: TRBD1; J gene: TRBJ2-6; V gene: TRBV7-3; CDR3 DNA: TGTGCCAGCAGCTCCGTTACAGGGGTTGGGGCCAACGTCCTGACTTTC; CDR3 protein: CASSSVTGVGANVLTF
clone size: .; D gene: TRBD2; J gene: TRBJ2-1; V gene: TRBV10-1; CDR3 DNA: TGCGCCAGCAGTGCGGGGGGGACTATTAACAATGAGCAGTTCTTC; CDR3 protein: CASSAGGTINNEQFF
clone size: .; D gene: .; J gene: TRBJ2-3; V gene: TRBV6-5; CDR3 DNA: TGTGCCAGCAGTTACGGGGGCCAGGGCACAGATACGCAGTATTTT; CDR3 protein: CASSYGGQGTDTQYF
clone size: .; D gene: .; J gene: TRBJ1-2; V gene: TRBV7-9; CDR3 DNA: TGTGCCAGCAGCCGTGGCCTGAACTATGGCTACACCTTC; CDR3 protein: CASSRGLNYGYTF
clone size: few; D gene: TRBD2; J gene: TRBJ2-1; V gene: TRBV18; CDR3 DNA: TGTGCCAGCTCATCCGGACTAGCGGGAGGATACAATGAGCAGTTCTTC; CDR3 protein: CASSSGLAGGYNEQFF
clone size: once; D gene: TRBD1; J gene: TRBJ2-7; V gene: TRBV2; CDR3 DNA: TGTGCCAGTAACCGGGACAGGGATTTCGAGCAGTACTTC; CDR3 protein: CASNRDRDFEQYF
clone size: .; D gene: TRBD1; J gene: TRBJ2-2; V gene: TRBV6-6; CDR3 DNA: TGTGCCAGCAACCAACAGGGGACCGACACCGGGGAGCTGTTTTTT; CDR3 protein: CASNQQGTDTGELFF
clone size: few; D gene: .; J gene: TRBJ1-5; V gene: TRBV7-8; CDR3 DNA: TGTGCCAGCAGCCCGCCGGACAGTCAGCCCCAGCATTTT; CDR3 protein: CASSPPDSQPQHF
clone size: .; D gene: .; J gene: TRBJ1-5; V gene: TRBV10-2; CDR3 DNA: TGCGCCGGGGGGGCAAATCAGCCCCAGCATTTT; CDR3 protein: CAGGANQPQHF
clone size: .; D gene: .; J gene: TRBJ2-5; V gene: TRBV13; CDR3 DNA: TGTGCCAGCAGCTTAAGCGGGCGCCAAGAGACCCAGTACTTC; CDR3 protein: CASSLSGRQETQYF
clone size: few; D gene: .; J gene: TRBJ2-7; V gene: TRBV10-1; CDR3 DNA: TGCGCCAGCAGCGCGTCGCGGGGCCCCTACGAGCAGTACTTC; CDR3 protein: CASSASRGPYEQYF
clone size: once; D gene: .; J gene: TRBJ1-6; V gene: TRBV7-2; CDR3 DNA: TGTGCCAGCAGCTTCCACAGGAGCGGGGGCAATTCACCCCTCCACTTT; CDR3 protein: CASSFHRSGGNSPLHF
clone size: .; D gene: .; J gene: TRBJ1-5; V gene: TRBV5-4; CDR3 DNA: TGTGCCAGCAGCTGGGGCGGGGGGCAAAGGAATCAGCCCCAGCATTTT; CDR3 protein: CASSWGGGQRNQPQHF
clone size: few; D gene: .; J gene: TRBJ1-5; V gene: TRBV19; CDR3 DNA: TGTGCCAGTAGTGCGATGAGGGGCAATCAGCCCCAGCATTTT; CDR3 protein: CASSAMRGNQPQHF
clone size: .; D gene: .; J gene: TRBJ2-7; V gene: TRBV7-8; CDR3 DNA: TGTGCCAGCAGCGAATCGCGGCTAGCGTCCTACGAGCAGTACTTC; CDR3 protein: CASSESRLASYEQYF
clone size: .; D gene: TRBD2; J gene: TRBJ2-1; V gene: TRBV5-1; CDR3 DNA: TGCGCCAGCAGCCCCGGGACTAGCCAGAATGAGCAGTTCTTC; CDR3 protein: CASSPGTSQNEQFF
clone size: few; D gene: .; J gene: TRBJ2-1; V gene: TRBV6-1; CDR3 DNA: TGTGCCAGCAGTGAAAGGAGGGATGAGCAGTTCTTC; CDR3 protein: CASSERRDEQFF
clone size: .; D gene: .; J gene: TRBJ2-7; V gene: TRBV15; CDR3 DNA: TGTGCCACCAGCAGAGAGCGGGGGCCCTACGAGCAGTACTTC; CDR3 protein: CATSRERGPYEQYF
clone size: .; D gene: TRBD1; J gene: TRBJ1-5; V gene: TRBV30; CDR3 DNA: TGTGCCTGGAGTTACGCGGGGACAGGGAATCAGCCCCAGCATTTT; CDR3 protein: CAWSYAGTGNQPQHF
clone size: .; D gene: TRBD1; J gene: TRBJ1-5; V gene: TRBV2; CDR3 DNA: TGTGCCAGCAATAGAGACAGGGAAATCAATCAGCCCCAGCATTTT; CDR3 protein: CASNRDREINQPQHF
clone size: .; D gene: .; J gene: TRBJ2-7; V gene: TRBV11-3; CDR3 DNA: TGTGCCAGCAGCTTGGGGCTCACCTACGAGCAGTACTTC; CDR3 protein: CASSLGLTYEQYF
clone size: once; D gene: .; J gene: TRBJ1-2; V gene: TRBV15; CDR3 DNA: TGTGCCACCAGCAGAGACACCAGATCTAACTATGGCTACACCTTC; CDR3 protein: CATSRDTRSNYGYTF
clone size: .; D gene: .; J gene: TRBJ2-2; V gene: TRBV10-3; CDR3 DNA: TGTGCCATCAGTGAGTCTGGGGCATCCGGGACCGGGGAGCTGTTTTTT; CDR3 protein: CAISESGASGTGELFF
clone size: few; D gene: .; J gene: TRBJ2-3; V gene: TRBV25-1; CDR3 DNA: TGTGCCAGCAGTCGTGGAGGTGATACGCAGTATTTT; CDR3 protein: CASSRGGDTQYF
clone size: few; D gene: .; J gene: TRBJ1-4; V gene: TRBV2; CDR3 DNA: TGTGCCAGCAGTGGGACAGACCTTAATGAAAAACTGTTTTTT; CDR3 protein: CASSGTDLNEKLFF
clone size: .; D gene: TRBD1; J gene: TRBJ2-7; V gene: TRBV5-1; CDR3 DNA: TGCGCCAGCAGCCTCAGACAGGGTTCGGGGAACGAGCAGTACTTC; CDR3 protein: CASSLRQGSGNEQYF
clone size: .; D gene: TRBD2; J gene: TRBJ2-3; V gene: TRBV7-9; CDR3 DNA: TGTGCCAGCAGCTTAGTGCCGGGACTAGCGGGAGCGGGCACAGATACGCAGTATTTT; CDR3 protein: CASSLVPGLAGAGTDTQYF
clone size: .; D gene: TRBD2; J gene: TRBJ2-3; V gene: TRBV6-1; CDR3 DNA: TGTGCCAGCAGTGAGAGGGGGACTAGCGGGGGTTGGACAGATACGCAGTATTTT; CDR3 protein: CASSERGTSGGWTDTQYF
clone size: .; D gene: .; J gene: TRBJ2-7; V gene: TRBV4-1; CDR3 DNA: TGCGCCAGCAGCCAAGCTCCGGGGATCTCCTACGAGCAGTACTTC; CDR3 protein: CASSQAPGISYEQYF
clone size: .; D gene: .; J gene: TRBJ2-7; V gene: TRBV7-2; CDR3 DNA: TGTGCCAGCAGCCCCACGGGGTACTACGAGCAGTACTTC; CDR3 protein: CASSPTGYYEQYF
clone size: .; D gene: TRBD2; J gene: TRBJ2-3; V gene: TRBV7-8; CDR3 DNA: TGTGCCAGCAGCTTGGGACTAGCGGGAGTCAGAGATACGCAGTATTTT; CDR3 protein: CASSLGLAGVRDTQYF
clone size: .; D gene: .; J gene: TRBJ2-3; V gene: TRBV30; CDR3 DNA: TGTGCCTGGAGTTACGGCAAAGGGGCAGATACGCAGTATTTT; CDR3 protein: CAWSYGKGADTQYF
clone size: .; D gene: TRBD1; J gene: TRBJ1-1; V gene: TRBV6-5; CDR3 DNA: TGTGCCAGCAGCCCCAGGGACAGGGGGAACACTGAAGCTTTCTTT; CDR3 protein: CASSPRDRGNTEAFF
clone size: .; D gene: TRBD2; J gene: TRBJ2-2; V gene: TRBV6-6; CDR3 DNA: TGTGCCAGCAGTTACCTTCTAGCGGGGAACACCGGGGAGCTGTTTTTT; CDR3 protein: CASSYLLAGNTGELFF
clone size: .; D gene: .; J gene: TRBJ1-2; V gene: TRBV6-1; CDR3 DNA: TGTGCCAGCAGTGAAGCAGGGGCAGGCAGCAGGAATGGCTACACCTTC; CDR3 protein: CASSEAGAGSRNGYTF
clone size: .; D gene: TRBD1; J gene: TRBJ1-1; V gene: TRBV28; CDR3 DNA: TGTGCCAGCAGTTTGCCGGGACAGGGGTTTGAAGCTTTCTTT; CDR3 protein: CASSLPGQGFEAFF
clone size: .; D gene: TRBD1; J gene: TRBJ2-3; V gene: TRBV7-3; CDR3 DNA: TGTGCCAGCAGCCCACGACAGGGGAACACAGATACGCAGTATTTT; CDR3 protein: CASSPRQGNTDTQYF
clone size: once; D gene: TRBD1; J gene: TRBJ1-4; V gene: TRBV7-9; CDR3 DNA: TGTGCCAGCACCCGGGCAGGGGGTATTGAAAAACTGTTTTTT; CDR3 protein: CASTRAGGIEKLFF
clone size: .; D gene: TRBD1; J gene: TRBJ2-7; V gene: TRBV23-1; CDR3 DNA: TGCGCCATCAGTCAATCCCGTTTCGCCGGGACAGGGATCTACGAGCAGTACTTC; CDR3 protein: CAISQSRFAGTGIYEQYF
clone size: few; D gene: TRBD2; J gene: TRBJ2-3; V gene: TRBV9; CDR3 DNA: TGTGCCAGCAGCCTACTAGCGGGAGGCCTGGATACGCAGTATTTT; CDR3 protein: CASSLLAGGLDTQYF